The 32 T cell receptor beta chains in this list originate from one sample, sequenced in a study of T-cell memory formation after mild COVID-19. MiXCR, run by TCRdb on the 5' RACE reads, gives a single entry per CDR3 protein. This sample has about 180,000 distinct CDR3 sequences, with approximately 17% found just once. Sequencing used PBMCs or a T cell subset sorted from them (not recorded which). All receptors derive from a man between 18 and 29 years old who had mild COVID-19 (a few samples of this study predate the infection). Cell type and time point are not known.

The V and J genes are TRBV23-1 and TRBJ2-1, with D hard to call. TRBV23-1 is assigned to the ORF class and has an uncertain function. V was trimmed by 3 bases and J by 8 bases, leaving 20 bases between them. This CDR3 spans 16 amino acids. The CDR3 loop is CASSHPPQKEPHEQFF. The CDR3 DNA sequence: TGCGCCAGCAGTCACCCTCCCCAGAAGGAACCCCATGAGCAGTTCTTC.

This clonotype was counted only a few times. This chain connects TRBV6-2 or TRBV6-3 to TRBJ2-3, with D unresolved. Germline lookup yields CDR1 MNHEY and CDR2 SVGEGT. Trimming shortened V by 5 bases and J by 2 bases, and 11 bases separated the two germline ends. The CDR3 length is 14 residues. In nucleotides, the CDR3 is TGTGCCAGCAGTCCGGACGGAGCCACAGATACGCAGTATTTT. This encodes CASSPDGATDTQYF.

The CDR3 DNA is TGTGCCAGCAGCCGGTATAGCAATCAGCCCCAGCATTTT. Translated: CASSRYSNQPQHF. The V and J genes are TRBV7-2 and TRBJ1-5; no clear D. Germline V gene data show CDR1 as SGHTA and CDR2 as FQGNSA. There are 13 residues in the CDR3. Trimming shortened V by 5 bases and J by 0 bases, and 5 bases separated the two germline ends.

The rearrangement uses TRBV3-1 and TRBJ1-1; no firm D call. The V gene lost 1 base and the J gene lost 8 bases, with 8 bases spanning the gap. This CDR3 has 12 amino acids. Germline CDR1 reads LGHDT; CDR2 reads YNNKEL (reference sequence). The CDR3 region has the DNA TGTGCCAGCAGCCAAGGGAACAGAGAAGCTTTCTTT. Translation gives CASSQGNREAFF.

The J gene is TRBJ2-7, the V gene TRBV5-1, with a possible D match to TRBD2 (6 bases). Trimming removed 0 bases from V and 0 bases from J, with 7 bases in between. The germline gives CDR1 SGHRS, CDR2 YFSETQ. This CDR3 region has 14 residues. The CDR3 coding sequence is TGCGCCAGCAGCTTGGACGGGAGCTCCTACGAGCAGTACTTC. Amino acids: CASSLDGSSYEQYF.

This clonotype was observed a few times. The V gene is TRBV5-1, the J gene TRBJ1-1; maybe TRBD1 (5 bases). This CDR3 contains 15 residues. Germline CDR1 SGHRS, CDR2 YFSETQ. V dropped 9 bases and J dropped 1 base, with 19 bases sitting between them. The CDR3 DNA is TGCGCCACCAGGGCCGGAATCACGGAGAACACTGAAGCTTTCTTT. Translating it yields CATRAGITENTEAFF.

This chain joins TRBV7-9 and TRBJ2-1, with 11 bases fitting TRBD1. Trimming took 6 bases from V and 7 from J; bases not matched to a gene: 8. The germline CDR1 and CDR2 sequences are SEHNR and FQNEAQ (reference sequence). This CDR3 has 15 amino acids. The chain's CDR3 is CASRRTGGEGNEQFF. Written as DNA, the CDR3 is TGTGCCAGCAGGCGGACAGGGGGCGAAGGGAATGAGCAGTTCTTC.

V is TRBV7-9 and J is TRBJ2-7; no reliable D call. This CDR3 is built from 11 residues. With 3 bases removed from V and 6 bases from J, the gap between germline ends came to 6 bases. From germline, CDR1 is SEHNR and CDR2 FQNEAQ (reference sequence). The CDR3 DNA is TGTGCCAGCAGCTTCGCTAGCGAGCAGTACTTC. Amino acids: CASSFASEQYF.

The V call is TRBV7-2, the J call TRBJ2-1, with 10 bases identical to TRBD1. Germline V gene lookup returns CDR1 SGHTA and CDR2 FQGNSA. The CDR3 is 16 residues long. The ends lost 1 base at V and 0 bases at J; junction bases unmatched: 0. CDR3 in DNA: TGTGCCAGCAGCTTAGGGACAGGGGGCTCCTACAATGAGCAGTTCTTC. Amino acid sequence: CASSLGTGGSYNEQFF.

The chain has TRBV4-1 and TRBJ2-4; D could derive from TRBD1 or TRBD2 (5 bases each). Germline V gene sequence: CDR1 MGHRA, CDR2 YSYEKL. The length of the CDR3 is 15 residues. V was cut by 1 base and J by 4 bases, with 11 bases left in between. The CDR3 is CASSQAGTGKNIQYF. Written as DNA, the CDR3 is TGCGCCAGCAGCCAAGCTGGGACGGGGAAAAACATTCAGTACTTC.

This clonotype showed up just a few times. Mismatch with germline at one junction end may stem from a read error. The rearrangement joins TRBV7-2 to TRBJ2-1; D possibly corresponds to TRBD1 (7 bases). Germline lookup yields CDR1 SGHTA and CDR2 FQGNSA. This CDR3 comprises 12 residues. CDR3 sequence (DNA): TGTGCCAGCAGCTCACCGGGTCAGCCAGGGGGGTTC. As protein: CASSSPGQPGGF.

This chain joins TRBV7-9 and TRBJ1-2; maybe TRBD1 (5 bases). Germline V gene sequence: CDR1 SEHNR, CDR2 FQNEAQ (reference sequence). V lost 2 bases, J lost 4 bases, and 8 bases lay in between. CDR3 length: 13 residues. The CDR3 DNA follows: TGTGCCAGCAGCTTAAGGGGCGGCTATGGCTACACCTTC. Translated, it gives CASSLRGGYGYTF.

The table lists this clonotype with a few counts. CDR3 residues: CASSQASTLYYGYTF. The CDR3 nucleotides read TGCGCCAGCAGCCAGGCAAGCACGCTTTACTATGGCTACACCTTC. This chain joins TRBV4-3 and TRBJ1-2; D remains ambiguous. The V end lost 3 bases, the J end lost 3 bases, and 14 bases lay between the germline ends. Germline V lookup: CDR1 LGHNA, CDR2 YSLEER. The length of the CDR3 is 15 residues.

This sequence joins TRBV5-5 and TRBJ2-1; maybe TRBD2 (6 bases). Per the germline V gene, CDR1 is SGHKS and CDR2 is YYEKEE (reference sequence). The germline V and J ends were trimmed by 0 bases and 7 bases, with 14 bases remaining between them. The CDR3 length is 15 residues. The CDR3 region has the DNA TGTGCCAGCAGCTTGGGGGGGGATATATTGAATGAGCAGTTCTTC. As protein: CASSLGGDILNEQFF.

This clonotype was seen at least ten times. The V and J genes are TRBV5-1 and TRBJ1-2; D might be TRBD1 (6 bases). CDR3 length: 13 amino acids. CDR1 and CDR2 (germline): SGHRS, YFSETQ. Trimming stripped 0 bases from V and 4 bases from J, with 7 bases between. CDR3 in amino acids: CASSLDRAYGYTF. In nucleotides, the CDR3 is TGCGCCAGCAGCTTGGACAGGGCCTATGGCTACACCTTC.

The rearrangement links TRBV11-2 to TRBJ1-2; D not certain. The CDR3 runs 14 residues. Trimming shortened V by 2 bases and J by 8 bases, and 15 bases separated the two germline ends. Germline loops: CDR1 SGHAT, CDR2 FQNNGV. CDR3 DNA sequence: TGTGCCAGCAGCTTATCAACCCCTCTTTCGGGCTACACCTTC. Translation gives CASSLSTPLSGYTF.

This clonotype has only a few counts. The CDR3 spells CASSPGPFYTF. CDR3 in DNA: TGCGCCAGCAGCCCTGGGCCGTTCTACACCTTC. The V gene is TRBV5-1, the J gene TRBJ1-2; D is undetermined. This CDR3 has 11 amino acids. Between the trimmed V and J ends, which lost 4 bases and 10 bases, there was a span of 11 bases. Looked up from germline, CDR1 is SGHRS and CDR2 is YFSETQ. Full variable domain (remainder filled in from reference TRBV5-1 and TRBJ1-2): KAGVTQTPRYLIKTRGQQVTLSCSPISGHRSVSWYQQTPGQGLQFLFEYFSETQRNKGNFPGRFSGRQFSNSRSEMNVSTLELGDSALYLCASSPGPFYTFGSGTRLTVV.

This clonotype was observed a handful of times. The chain combines TRBV5-1 with TRBJ2-5; possibly TRBD1 or TRBD2 for D (5 bases each). Trimming removed 0 bases from V and 7 bases from J, with 10 bases in between. Germline V gene sequence: CDR1 SGHRS, CDR2 YFSETQ. The CDR3 is made up of 13 amino acids. The CDR3 nucleotides read TGCGCCAGCAGCTTGGGAAGGGACGGGACCCAGTACTTC. It specifies CASSLGRDGTQYF.

This clonotype was detected only a few times. This chain uses TRBV7-9 with TRBJ1-3; D is unresolved. The germline gives CDR1 SEHNR, CDR2 FQNEAQ (reference sequence). The CDR3 is made up of 14 amino acids. V lost 5 bases and J 0 bases, leaving 8 bases between the germline ends. The CDR3 region has the DNA TGTGCCAGCAGCGAATTCAGCTCTGGAAACACCATATATTTT. This translates into CASSEFSSGNTIYF.

This clonotype showed up just a few times. The chain has TRBV20-1 and TRBJ1-2; no clear D gene. CDR1 DFQATT and CDR2 SNEGSKA come from the germline V gene (reference sequence). Trimming left V 5 bases short and J 4 bases short, with 8 bases between. The CDR3 covers 11 residues. DNA for the CDR3: TGCAGTGCTTCGGACCTCTATGGCTACACCTTC. It yields the protein CSASDLYGYTF.

The genes are TRBV7-3 and TRBJ2-5, with TRBD2 matching 10 bases. Trimming took 4 bases from V and 4 from J; bases not matched to a gene: 9. Germline V CDR1 and CDR2: SGHTA, FQGTGA. The CDR3 length is 16 residues. This chain's CDR3 is CASSSRASGGGETQYF. The CDR3 nucleotides are TGTGCCAGCAGCTCGAGGGCTAGCGGGGGCGGAGAGACCCAGTACTTC.

The sample holds a few counts of this clonotype. The chain joins TRBV7-2 to TRBJ1-2, with 9 bases lining up with TRBD1. Germline V gene lookup returns CDR1 SGHTA and CDR2 FQGNSA. The ends lost 5 bases at V and 2 bases at J; junction bases unmatched: 9. This CDR3 spans 16 amino acids. CDR3: CASSPGGQGTNYGYTF. The CDR3 nucleotides read TGTGCCAGCAGCCCCGGGGGACAGGGCACAAACTATGGCTACACCTTC.

This clonotype turned up a few times. This rearrangement joins TRBV12-3 or TRBV12-4 to TRBJ1-1; 9 bases align to TRBD1. The CDR3 length is 14 residues. The V and J ends lost 4 bases and 3 bases, in that order; junction bases with no gene match: 3. CDR3 coding DNA: TGTGCCAGCAGTTGGGACAGGGCGGACACTGAAGCTTTCTTT. This gives the protein CASSWDRADTEAFF.

This clonotype was observed a single time. The J gene is TRBJ2-1, the V gene TRBV12-3 or TRBV12-4; D is perhaps TRBD1 or TRBD2 (5 bases each). This CDR3 has 15 amino acids. V lost 7 bases and J lost 9, with 22 bases in between. The CDR3 nucleotides read TGTGCCAGCACCCCCTCGGGGCTAGTCCGGGGTGAGCAGTTCTTC. It specifies CASTPSGLVRGEQFF.

Ten or more counts support this clonotype. The chain couples TRBV7-2 to TRBJ1-5, with 7 bases matching TRBD1. V trimming: 5 bases; J trimming: 6 bases; junction bases outside the gene matches: 4. The CDR3 consists of 13 residues. The germline V gene encodes CDR1 SGHTA and CDR2 FQGNSA. The CDR3 spells CASSPTGTQPQHF. The CDR3 DNA sequence: TGTGCCAGCAGCCCGACAGGGACTCAGCCCCAGCATTTT.

The chain uses TRBV2 and TRBJ1-5; the D is unclear. Germline-derived CDR1 and CDR2 are SNHLY and FYNNEI. This CDR3 is built from 17 residues. V was cut by 1 base and J by 1 base, with 14 bases left in between. Here the CDR3 DNA reads TGTGCCAGCAGTGAAGTACAGCCATCAGTGAGCAATCAGCCCCAGCATTTT. This gives the protein CASSEVQPSVSNQPQHF.

A few counts support this clonotype. The gene calls are TRBV20-1 and TRBJ2-5; D gene ambiguous. The V end lost 8 bases, the J end lost 4 bases, and 11 bases lay between the germline ends. The CDR3 totals 11 residues. In germline, CDR1 is DFQATT, CDR2 SNEGSKA (reference sequence). CDR3 nucleotides: TGCAGTCAGACACGAAGAGAGACCCAGTACTTC. Its protein product is CSQTRRETQYF.

There are a few counts of this clonotype. The chain couples TRBV11-2 to TRBJ1-1; D unresolved. Trimming stripped 1 base from V and 1 base from J, with 7 bases between. The CDR3 extends over 14 amino acids. Germline CDR1 reads SGHAT; CDR2 reads FQNNGV. CDR3 nucleotides: TGTGCCAGCAGCTTAGGGCCCAAGAACACTGAAGCTTTCTTT. As protein: CASSLGPKNTEAFF.

The chain links TRBV7-2 to TRBJ2-3; 7 bases align to TRBD2. Germline V lookup: CDR1 SGHTA, CDR2 FQGNSA. The J segment lost 9 bases and the V segment lost 5 bases, leaving 8 bases of the junction unmatched. The CDR3 covers 13 residues. CDR3 amino acids: CASSTGGGETQYF. CDR3 DNA: TGTGCCAGCAGCACGGGGGGTGGCGAGACGCAGTATTTT.

The chain combines TRBV6-2 or TRBV6-3 with TRBJ2-1, with a possible D match to TRBD2 (5 bases). The CDR3 totals 16 residues. V lost 2 bases and J lost 0, with 11 bases in between. The germline V gene encodes CDR1 MNHEY and CDR2 SVGEGT. CDR3: CASSYSVGGSYNEQFF. DNA of the CDR3: TGTGCCAGCAGTTACAGTGTCGGAGGCTCCTACAATGAGCAGTTCTTC.

V usage is TRBV12-3 or TRBV12-4 and J usage is TRBJ2-7; maybe TRBD2 (5 bases). Trimming removed 6 bases from V and 7 bases from J, with 10 bases in between. CDR3 size: 11 residues. As DNA, the CDR3 is TGTGCCAGCAGCACAAGGAGGGAGCAGTACTTC. It is translated as CASSTRREQYF.

This clonotype was counted only a few times. J is TRBJ2-1 and V is TRBV20-1; 7 nucleotides agree with TRBD2. This CDR3 is built from 15 residues. Per germline, CDR1 DFQATT and CDR2 SNEGSKA (reference sequence). V lost 3 bases to trimming and J lost 7 bases; unmatched junction nucleotides: 12. The CDR3 sequence is CSASPAGPLPNEQFF. The DNA for the CDR3 is TGCAGTGCTAGCCCAGCGGGGCCCCTCCCAAATGAGCAGTTCTTC.